This is a list of T cell receptor beta chains from one sample in a study of T cell responses to AZD1222 COVID-19 vaccine. The repertoire was sequenced with immunoSEQ multiplex PCR; TCRdb's copy has only in-frame clones and lacks some. Here the sample spans 100,000 to 150,000 clones, around 90% being singletons. Source: peripheral blood, taken on day 0 of AZD1222 vaccination. All receptors come from an adult in good health. Both conserved end residues are part of each CDR3. The D gene is left open where the match is weak. Expanded clones are given a class, and other clones once, few, many or no size at all.

j_call,d_call,v_call,clone_size,cdr3_nt,cdr3_aa
TRBJ2-7,.,TRBV6-2/TRBV6-3,.,TGTGCCAGCAGTTACTCGACAGCCCCGCTCTCCTACGAGCAGTACTTC,CASSYSTAPLSYEQYF
TRBJ2-5,.,TRBV2,.,TGTGCCAGCAGAGAGGGACATCCGATCGGGGAGACCCAGTACTTC,CASREGHPIGETQYF
TRBJ1-5,.,TRBV10-2,.,TGCGCCAGCAGTTTCGGCGGACGCAATCAGCCCCAGCATTTT,CASSFGGRNQPQHF
TRBJ1-2,TRBD1,TRBV12-3/TRBV12-4,.,TGTGCCAGCAGGGGGGACAGGAGATATGGCTACACCTTC,CASRGDRRYGYTF
TRBJ2-5,TRBD2,TRBV5-1,.,TGCGCCAGCAGCTTGGGGACGGGAGGGCCCGATCAAGAGACCCAGTACTTC,CASSLGTGGPDQETQYF
TRBJ1-3,.,TRBV5-1,.,TGCGCCAGCAGCGAGGACCGGACGAGAGGAAACACCATATATTTT,CASSEDRTRGNTIYF
TRBJ2-7,TRBD1,TRBV28,.,TGTGCCAGCAGTCTCAGGGGGTACGGGTACGAGCAGTACTTC,CASSLRGYGYEQYF
TRBJ2-3,TRBD1,TRBV5-1,once,TGCGCCAGCAGCTTGGCGTATACAGGGGGGAAAGATACGCAGTATTTT,CASSLAYTGGKDTQYF
TRBJ2-1,.,TRBV5-1,.,TGCGCCAGCAGCTTGGTGCGAGCGGCGGATGAGCAGTTCTTC,CASSLVRAADEQFF
TRBJ2-1,TRBD1,TRBV24-1,.,TGTGCCACCAGTGACCGTTCCGGGACAGGGTACAATGAGCAGTTCTTC,CATSDRSGTGYNEQFF
TRBJ1-6,.,TRBV27,.,TGTGCCAGCGGGTCAAGAGGCGGATCACCCCTCCACTTT,CASGSRGGSPLHF
TRBJ2-7,.,TRBV5-1,.,TGCGCCAGCAGCGCGACCGGGCCCGAAACCTACGAGCAGTACTTC,CASSATGPETYEQYF
TRBJ1-2,TRBD1,TRBV4-2,.,TGTGCCAGCAGCCAAGATCCCGGACAGGGGACTAACTATGGCTACACCTTC,CASSQDPGQGTNYGYTF
TRBJ2-1,.,TRBV7-9,.,TGTGCCAGCAGCCAGGTGGTTAATGAGCAGTTCTTC,CASSQVVNEQFF
TRBJ2-3,.,TRBV1,.,TGCACCAGCAGCCCAGGGATTGGGGGGACAGATACGCAGTATTTT,CTSSPGIGGTDTQYF
TRBJ2-7,.,TRBV13,.,TGTGCCAGCAGCGCCCCGGGGGTCCCATACGAGCAGTACTTC,CASSAPGVPYEQYF
TRBJ1-1,TRBD1,TRBV28,.,TGTGCCAGCAGTCTCCCTCCACAGGGGAGCACTGAAGCTTTCTTT,CASSLPPQGSTEAFF
TRBJ1-1,.,TRBV4-1,.,TGCGCCAGCAGCCTTCAGACAGTGAACACTGAAGCTTTCTTT,CASSLQTVNTEAFF
TRBJ1-2,.,TRBV28,.,TGTGCCAGCAGGCATCCTAGGGGCTACACCTTC,CASRHPRGYTF
TRBJ2-5,.,TRBV15,.,TGTGCCACCAGACACTACAACCAAGAGACCCAGTACTTC,CATRHYNQETQYF
TRBJ1-6,TRBD1,TRBV2,.,TGTGCCGGTAAACAGGGGAGCTCCTATAATTCACCCCTCCACTTT,CAGKQGSSYNSPLHF
TRBJ1-4,.,TRBV7-9,.,TGTGCCAGCAGGGGCGGAGGGGAAAAACTGTTTTTT,CASRGGGEKLFF
TRBJ1-1,.,TRBV27,once,TGTGCCAGCAGAGATATTGCGGGAGTAACAGAAGCTTTCTTT,CASRDIAGVTEAFF
TRBJ1-1,.,TRBV3-1/TRBV3-2,few,TGTGCCAGCAGCCAAGATTTCCAGGGCGGCACTGAAGCTTTCTTT,CASSQDFQGGTEAFF
TRBJ2-3,.,TRBV25-1,.,TGTGCCAGCAGGAGGCCTAGCACAGATACGCAGTATTTT,CASRRPSTDTQYF
TRBJ1-1,.,TRBV28,.,TGTGCCAGCAGTGGGGCGGGGGCGAAGAACACTGAAGCTTTCTTT,CASSGAGAKNTEAFF
TRBJ2-5,.,TRBV5-1,.,TGCGCCAGCAGCCCGGGGATGGGTGAGACCCAGTACTTC,CASSPGMGETQYF
TRBJ2-1,TRBD2,TRBV25-1,.,TGTGCCAGCGGAACAGCGGGAGGAGGGGCCAATGAGCAGTTCTTC,CASGTAGGGANEQFF
TRBJ1-4,.,TRBV7-6,.,TGTGCCAGCAGCTTAGCGGGACAACATAATGAAAAACTGTTTTTT,CASSLAGQHNEKLFF
TRBJ2-5,.,TRBV11-1,.,TGTGCCAGCAGCTTTGGCAGCCAAGAGACCCAGTACTTC,CASSFGSQETQYF
TRBJ1-5,.,TRBV9,.,TGTGCCAGCAGCGTAGTCCCAAGACCACTCCTGACAGGCCCCAGGAGGAGCAATCAGCCCCAGCATTTT,CASSVVPRPLLTGPRRSNQPQHF
TRBJ2-3,TRBD2,TRBV7-9,.,TGTGCCAGCAGCGTAGGACTAGCGGGAGACACAGATACGCAGTATTTT,CASSVGLAGDTDTQYF
TRBJ2-1,.,TRBV4-2,.,TGTGCCAGCAGCCAAGACCGGCCCCCGGTCTACAATGAGCAGTTCTTC,CASSQDRPPVYNEQFF
TRBJ2-5,.,TRBV5-1,.,TGCGCCAGCAGCTTGCGAGAGACCCAGTACTTC,CASSLRETQYF
TRBJ2-7,TRBD2,TRBV6-5,.,TGTGCCAGCAGTTACACTAGCGGGGAAGCCTACGAGCAGTACTTC,CASSYTSGEAYEQYF
TRBJ2-1,.,TRBV20-1,.,TGCAGTGCTGTTCGTAACAATGAGCAGTTCTTC,CSAVRNNEQFF
TRBJ2-5,TRBD2,TRBV7-2,.,TGTGCCAGCAGTCTAAGCGGGGGGCAAGAGACCCAGTACTTC,CASSLSGGQETQYF
TRBJ2-3,.,TRBV4-1,.,TGCGCCAGCAGCCCCGACCCACAGATATTCACAGATACGCAGTATTTT,CASSPDPQIFTDTQYF
TRBJ2-3,.,TRBV4-3,.,TGCGCCAGCAGCCAAGATGCAAGCGTAGCCACAGATACGCAGTATTTT,CASSQDASVATDTQYF
TRBJ1-1,.,TRBV2,.,TGTGCCAGCAATTCGAAGGGGGATACTGAAGCTTTCTTT,CASNSKGDTEAFF
TRBJ2-1,.,TRBV20-1,.,TGCAGTGCTGTGCGTAATGAGCAGTTCTTC,CSAVRNEQFF